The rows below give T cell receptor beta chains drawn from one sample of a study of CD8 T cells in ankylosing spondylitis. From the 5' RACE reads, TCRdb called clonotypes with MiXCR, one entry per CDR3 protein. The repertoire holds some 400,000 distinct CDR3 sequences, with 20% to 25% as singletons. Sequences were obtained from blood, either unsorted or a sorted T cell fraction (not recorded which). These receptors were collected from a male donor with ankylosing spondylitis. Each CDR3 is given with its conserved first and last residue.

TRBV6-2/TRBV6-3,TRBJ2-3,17,CASKPASGNTGTDTQYF
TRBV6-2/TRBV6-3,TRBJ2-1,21,CASTRRVWRRTSGSSYNEQFF
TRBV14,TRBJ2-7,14,CASSQDEWGAEQYF
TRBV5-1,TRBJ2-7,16,CASSPAPSGGRYEQYF
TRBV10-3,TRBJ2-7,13,CAISQKTVYEQYF
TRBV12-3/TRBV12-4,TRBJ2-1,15,CASRRLAGIYNEQFF
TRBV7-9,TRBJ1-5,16,CASSYDRGDSNQPQHF
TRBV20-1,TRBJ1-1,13,CSARGDPTGEAFF
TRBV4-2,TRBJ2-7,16,CASSQERQGPTYEQYF
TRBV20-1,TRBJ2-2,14,CSAREMTGIGELFF
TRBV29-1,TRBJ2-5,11,CSGGDQETQYF
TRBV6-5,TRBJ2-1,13,CASSFRGYNEQFF
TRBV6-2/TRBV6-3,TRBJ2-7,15,CASSSTGGFFYEQYF
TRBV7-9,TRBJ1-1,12,CASSLDIRGAFF
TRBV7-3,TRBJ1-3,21,CASSFNQIRTGVLGPGNTIYF
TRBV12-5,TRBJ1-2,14,CASGLGTGNYGYTF
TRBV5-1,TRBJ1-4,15,CASSLSGTGKLKLFF
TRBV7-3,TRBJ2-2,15,CASRMGTGESGELFF
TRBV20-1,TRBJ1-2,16,CSARDDRGRANYGYTF
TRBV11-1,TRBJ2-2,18,CASSFPQFLGRGTGELFF
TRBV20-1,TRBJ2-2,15,CSAPSGARGTGELFF
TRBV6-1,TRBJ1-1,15,CASRRTGTGGISEAF
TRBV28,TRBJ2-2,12,CASQGTAGELFF
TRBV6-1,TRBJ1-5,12,CASSEYRQPQHF
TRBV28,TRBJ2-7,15,CASEPAGHVILEQYF
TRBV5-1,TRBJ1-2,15,CASSLVSDRVDGYTF
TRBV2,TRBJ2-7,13,CASSITWVVEQYF
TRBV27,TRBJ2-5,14,CASSSNTGRETQYF
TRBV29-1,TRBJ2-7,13,CSVKGTGGYEQYF
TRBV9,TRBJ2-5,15,CASSGSGTRGETQYF
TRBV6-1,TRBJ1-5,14,CASSTGTRNQPQHF
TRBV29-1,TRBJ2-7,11,CSVEAAYEQYF
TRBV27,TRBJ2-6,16,CASIRAGWTGANVLTF
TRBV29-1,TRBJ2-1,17,CSVGLRLFLAGEFEQFF
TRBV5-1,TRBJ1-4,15,CASSLGGRNNEKLFF
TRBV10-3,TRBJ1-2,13,CAISESNNYGYTF
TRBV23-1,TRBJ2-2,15,CASSQSRGATGELFF
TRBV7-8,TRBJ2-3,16,CASSFSPSGGTDTQYF
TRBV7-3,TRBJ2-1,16,CASSLASGSLGNEQFF
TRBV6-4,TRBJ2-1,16,CASSPRGVLSHNEQFF
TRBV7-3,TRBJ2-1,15,CASSLLAYRDNEQFF
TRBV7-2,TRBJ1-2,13,CASSSEGIFGYTF
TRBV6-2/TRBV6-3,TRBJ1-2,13,CASSKDRAYGYTF
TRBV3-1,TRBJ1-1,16,CASSQVITRWNTEAFF
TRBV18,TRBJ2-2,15,CASSSGTSNTGELFF
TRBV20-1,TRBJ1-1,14,CSATSDSGGDEAFF
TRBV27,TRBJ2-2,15,CASSSRGRDPGELFF
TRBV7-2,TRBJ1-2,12,CASSGDRGYYTF
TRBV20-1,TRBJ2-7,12,CSARNSGTRQYF
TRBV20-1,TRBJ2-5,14,CSARSRTGIGTQYF